The subject of this entry is one T cell receptor beta chain. The sample is drawn from a study of response to subunit inactivated influenza vaccine. TCRdb re-called the RT-PCR reads through MiXCR, storing one row per CDR3 protein. The sample contains about 570,000 distinct CDR3 sequences, roughly 10% of which appear only once. V was cut by 1 base and J by 9 bases, with 16 bases left in between. This CDR3 has 14 amino acids. The germline CDR1 and CDR2 sequences are MGHRA and YSYEKL. The same data also contributed to another study, on T cells expressing NK-cell markers. That investigation notes: What made the TCR beta cDNA was 5'RACE template switching with UMIs. Seropositivity for HCMV was found in most of the eight sequenced donors, with one seronegative. Within several experiments, an anti-gamma-delta TCR antibody kept the sorting limited to alpha-beta TCR T cells. Dominant NKG2C+ clonotypes in 6 or 7 donors made up roughly 1.0-7.5% of CD8+ T cells. The CD3+CD56-NKG2C+ fraction of several donors was also led by these clonotypes.

This chain connects TRBV4-1 to TRBJ2-7, with D unclear. The sample in question was PBMCs from blood, obtained on the day of vaccination. This clonotype was obtained from a middle-aged man who received an inactivated influenza vaccine. CDR3 protein: CASSQGPVLLGQYF. In DNA, the CDR3 is TGCGCCAGCAGCCAAGGTCCAGTCCTCCTGGGGCAGTACTTC.